These 10 T cell receptor beta chains were sequenced from one sample in a study of blood T cell repertoires in COVID-19. Sequencing used immunoSEQ multiplex PCR; TCRdb keeps in-frame clones, though not all of them. This sample carries 130,000 or so clones, around 83% of them seen once, and the ten largest clones take over 3%. Source material: PBMCs or T cells enriched from blood (not recorded which). These receptor sequences come from a woman in her 30s who had recovered from COVID-19.

J is TRBJ1-2 and V is TRBV4-1, with 7 bases that match TRBD1. The germline V gene encodes CDR1 MGHRA and CDR2 YSYEKL. The junction had 5 bases not matched to a gene; V was cut back by 0 bases and J by 4 bases. CDR3 length: 15 residues. CDR3 in amino acids: CASSQERAGGYGYTF. The DNA of the CDR3 is TGCGCCAGCAGCCAAGAGAGGGCAGGGGGCTATGGCTACACCTTC.

The table lists this clone with a count of one. The chain recombines TRBV30 with TRBJ1-2; D is uncertain. CDR1 is GTSNPN, CDR2 SVGIG, per germline (reference sequence). The CDR3 extends over 13 amino acids. Trimming cost V 8 bases and J 3 bases, with 16 bases left between them. The CDR3 sequence is CALLKQVYYGYTF. In DNA, the CDR3 is TGTGCCCTACTTAAGCAGGTTTACTATGGCTACACCTTC.

V usage is TRBV4-2 and J usage is TRBJ1-6; 7 positions match TRBD1. The V gene's germline CDR1 is LGHNA and CDR2 YNFKEQ. V was pared by 6 bases and J by 0 bases, with 5 bases of the junction left unmatched. CDR3 length: 16 amino acids. This CDR3 is CASSQQGSSYNSPLHF. The CDR3 DNA reads TGTGCCAGCAGTCAACAGGGGAGCTCCTATAATTCACCCCTCCACTTT.

The V and J genes are TRBV9 and TRBJ1-3; no firm D call. V lost 4 bases to trimming and J lost 0 bases, with 8 bases between them. The germline gives CDR1 SGDLS, CDR2 YYNGEE. The CDR3 has 14 residues. CDR3 amino acids: CASSPHYSGNTIYF. DNA of the CDR3: TGTGCCAGCAGCCCTCACTACTCTGGAAACACCATATATTTT.

The V gene is TRBV6-5, the J gene TRBJ2-7, with D perhaps TRBD1 (6 bases). The V end was cut by 6 bases, the J end by 2 bases, with 14 bases between. CDR1 MNHEY and CDR2 SVGAGI come from the germline V gene. This CDR3 spans 14 amino acids. As DNA, the CDR3 is TGTGCCAGCAGGCCCGGGACACCTCCCTACGAGCAGTACTTC. This gives the protein CASRPGTPPYEQYF.

The chain is built from TRBV18 and TRBJ2-3; 12 bases are shared with TRBD2. Per the germline V gene, CDR1 is KGHSH and CDR2 is LQKENI. Losses at the gene ends were 3 bases for V and 6 bases for J; bases not matched to a gene: 4. CDR3 size: 15 residues. The DNA of the CDR3 is TGTGCCAGCTCACCTCGACTAGCGGGAGTCGATACGCAGTATTTT. It specifies CASSPRLAGVDTQYF.

The chain uses TRBV7-2 and TRBJ1-6; D is unresolved. The V end lost 5 bases, the J end lost 10 bases, and 15 bases lay between the germline ends. The CDR3 covers 14 residues. Germline CDR1 and CDR2: SGHTA and FQGNSA. The CDR3 reads CASSLQSKSSPLHF. CDR3 nucleotide sequence: TGTGCCAGCAGCCTACAGAGCAAAAGCTCACCCCTCCACTTT.

This sequence joins TRBV5-4 and TRBJ1-1; perhaps TRBD1 as D (5 bases). CDR3 length: 14 residues. Trimming shortened V by 0 bases and J by 1 base, and 7 bases separated the two germline ends. CDR1 is SGHNT, CDR2 YYREEE, per germline (reference sequence). The CDR3 loop is CASSLEGPNTEAFF. CDR3 nucleotide sequence: TGTGCCAGCAGCTTGGAGGGGCCGAACACTGAAGCTTTCTTT.

CDR3 sequence reads: CAISEQTGLYGYTF. CDR3 sequence (DNA): TGTGCCATCAGTGAGCAGACAGGGCTCTATGGCTACACCTTC. The rearrangement uses TRBV10-3 and TRBJ1-2; 7 bases map to TRBD1. CDR3 length equals 14 residues. In germline, CDR1 is ENHRY, CDR2 SYGVKD. After removal of 2 bases from V and 4 bases from J, the junction contained 4 bases not matched to a gene.

The chain combines TRBV27 with TRBJ1-1; D is unresolved. Trimming removed 8 bases at V and 0 bases at J, with 10 bases between. The length of the CDR3 is 13 residues. Germline V gives CDR1 MNHEY, CDR2 SMNVEV (reference sequence). The CDR3 is CASSWQMNTEAFF. CDR3 coding DNA: TGTGCCAGCTCTTGGCAAATGAACACTGAAGCTTTCTTT.